Here is one TCR beta chain with its context. Per germline, CDR1 MGHRA and CDR2 YSYEKL. Trimming pared 5 bases from V and 1 base from J, leaving 15 bases between. This CDR3 contains 15 residues. The sample originates from a study of T cell changes during pregnancy in multiple sclerosis. Generated by immunoSEQ multiplex PCR, the TCRdb table keeps only in-frame clones and is missing some. The table shows about 87,000 clones, with about 93% occurring only once. This clonotype originated in a female donor in good health, enrolled as a control in a pregnancy study. Sequences were derived from peripheral blood, sampled in the third trimester of pregnancy. The V gene is TRBV4-1, the J gene TRBJ2-7; D remains ambiguous. Here the CDR3 reads CASSYTTVTSYEQYF. The CDR3 nucleotides are TGCGCCAGCAGCTATACTACGGTGACTTCCTACGAGCAGTACTTC.